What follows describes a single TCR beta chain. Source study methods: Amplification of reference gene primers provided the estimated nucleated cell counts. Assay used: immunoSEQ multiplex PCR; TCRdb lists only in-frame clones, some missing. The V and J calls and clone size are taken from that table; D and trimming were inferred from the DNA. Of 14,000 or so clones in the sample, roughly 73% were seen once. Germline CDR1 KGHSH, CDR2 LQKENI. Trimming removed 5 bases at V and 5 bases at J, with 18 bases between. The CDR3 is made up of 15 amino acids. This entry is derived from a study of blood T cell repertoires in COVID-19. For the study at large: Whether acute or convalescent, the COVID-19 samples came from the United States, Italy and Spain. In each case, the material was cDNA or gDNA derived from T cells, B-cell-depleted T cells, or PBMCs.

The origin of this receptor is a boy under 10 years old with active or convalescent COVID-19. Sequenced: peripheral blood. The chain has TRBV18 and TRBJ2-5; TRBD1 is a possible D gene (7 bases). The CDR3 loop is CASSFGGGAGETQYF. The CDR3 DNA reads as TGTGCCAGCTCATTCGGAGGGGGCGCGGGGGAGACCCAGTACTTC.